The source of this T cell receptor (beta chain) is a study of T cell repertoires in cytomegalovirus infection. About the study: Public TCR beta signatures indicated both CMV infection and matching HLA type. Study observations and caveats: Cumulative public TCR beta family frequency identified carriers of CMV plus the relevant HLA. There were HLA-C-restricted CMV-specific TCR beta clonotypes dominating the ex vivo response.

As to this clonotype: What it binds is not known.

The V end was cut by 7 bases, the J end by 3 bases, with 5 bases between. The CDR3 consists of 11 residues. The germline gives CDR1 SEHNR, CDR2 FQNEAQ (reference sequence). MiXCR, run by TCRdb on the reads, gives a single entry per CDR3 protein. In the table there are some 680,000 distinct CDR3 sequences, 35% to 45% of which are singletons. The chain joins TRBV7-9 to TRBJ2-3; D uncertain. Sequenced: PBMCs. This TCR was recovered from a human donor in good health (CMV status not recorded). Some clones in this sample may be carry-over from other donors' samples. Written as DNA, the CDR3 is TGTGCCAGCATCGAGACAGATACGCAGTATTTT. Protein sequence: CASIETDTQYF.